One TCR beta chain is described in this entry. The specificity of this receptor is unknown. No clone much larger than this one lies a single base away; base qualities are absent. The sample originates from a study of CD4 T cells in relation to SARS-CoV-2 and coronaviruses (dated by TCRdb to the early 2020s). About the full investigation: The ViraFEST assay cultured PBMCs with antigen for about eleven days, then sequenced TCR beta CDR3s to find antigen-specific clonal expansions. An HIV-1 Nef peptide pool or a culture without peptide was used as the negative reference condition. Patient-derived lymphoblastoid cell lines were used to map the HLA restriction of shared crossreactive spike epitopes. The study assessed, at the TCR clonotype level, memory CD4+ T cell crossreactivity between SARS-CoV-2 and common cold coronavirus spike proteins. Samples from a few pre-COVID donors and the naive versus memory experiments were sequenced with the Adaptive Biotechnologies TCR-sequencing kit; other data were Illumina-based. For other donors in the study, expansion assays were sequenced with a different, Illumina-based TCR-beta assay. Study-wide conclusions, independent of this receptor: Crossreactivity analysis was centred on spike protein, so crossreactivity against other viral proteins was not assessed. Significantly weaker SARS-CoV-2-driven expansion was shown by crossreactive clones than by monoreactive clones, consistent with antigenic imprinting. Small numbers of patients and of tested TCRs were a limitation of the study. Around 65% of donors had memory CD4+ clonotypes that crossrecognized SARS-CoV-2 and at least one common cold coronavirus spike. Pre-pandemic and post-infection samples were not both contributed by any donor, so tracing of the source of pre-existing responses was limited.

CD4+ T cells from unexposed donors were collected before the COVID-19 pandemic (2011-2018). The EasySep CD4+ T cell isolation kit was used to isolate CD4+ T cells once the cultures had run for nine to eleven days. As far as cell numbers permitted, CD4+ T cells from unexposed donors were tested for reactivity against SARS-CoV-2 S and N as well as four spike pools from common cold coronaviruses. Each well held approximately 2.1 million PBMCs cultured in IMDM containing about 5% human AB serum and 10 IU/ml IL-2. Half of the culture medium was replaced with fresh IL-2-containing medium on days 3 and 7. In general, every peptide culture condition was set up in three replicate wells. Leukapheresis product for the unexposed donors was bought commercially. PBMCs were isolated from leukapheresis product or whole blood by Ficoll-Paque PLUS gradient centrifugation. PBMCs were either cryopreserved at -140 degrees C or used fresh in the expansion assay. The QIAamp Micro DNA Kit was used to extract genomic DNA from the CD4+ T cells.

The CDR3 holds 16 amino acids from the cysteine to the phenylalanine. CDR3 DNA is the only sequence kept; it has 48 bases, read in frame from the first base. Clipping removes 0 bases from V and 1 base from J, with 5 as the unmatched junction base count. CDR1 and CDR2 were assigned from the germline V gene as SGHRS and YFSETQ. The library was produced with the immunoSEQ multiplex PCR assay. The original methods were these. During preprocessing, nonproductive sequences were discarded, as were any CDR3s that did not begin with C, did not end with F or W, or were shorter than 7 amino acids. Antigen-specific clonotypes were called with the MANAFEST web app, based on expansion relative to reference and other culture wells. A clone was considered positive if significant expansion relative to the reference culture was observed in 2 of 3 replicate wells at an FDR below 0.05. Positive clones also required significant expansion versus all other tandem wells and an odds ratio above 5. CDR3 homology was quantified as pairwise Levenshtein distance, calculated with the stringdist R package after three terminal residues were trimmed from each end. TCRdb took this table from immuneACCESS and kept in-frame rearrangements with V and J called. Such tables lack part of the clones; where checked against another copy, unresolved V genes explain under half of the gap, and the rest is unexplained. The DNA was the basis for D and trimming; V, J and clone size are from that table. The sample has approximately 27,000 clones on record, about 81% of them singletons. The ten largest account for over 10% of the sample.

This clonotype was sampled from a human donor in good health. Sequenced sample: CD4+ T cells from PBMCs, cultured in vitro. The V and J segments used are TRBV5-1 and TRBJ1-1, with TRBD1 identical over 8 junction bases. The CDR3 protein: CASSLDTQGGNTEAFF. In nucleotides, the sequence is TGCGCCAGCAGCTTGGACACACAGGGGGGGAACACTGAAGCTTTCTTT.